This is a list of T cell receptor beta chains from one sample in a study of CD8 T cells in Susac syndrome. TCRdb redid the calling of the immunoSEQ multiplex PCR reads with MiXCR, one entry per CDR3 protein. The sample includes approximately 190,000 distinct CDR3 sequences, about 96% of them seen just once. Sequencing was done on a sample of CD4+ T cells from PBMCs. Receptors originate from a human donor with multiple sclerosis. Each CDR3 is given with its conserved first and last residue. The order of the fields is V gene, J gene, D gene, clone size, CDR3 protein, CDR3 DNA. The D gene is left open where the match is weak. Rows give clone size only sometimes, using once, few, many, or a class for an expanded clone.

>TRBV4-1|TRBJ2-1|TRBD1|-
CASSQDLGTGKYNEQFF
TGCGCCAGCAGCCAAGATCTGGGGACAGGGAAGTACAATGAGCAGTTCTTC
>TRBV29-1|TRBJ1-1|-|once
CSVGPLNTEAFF
TGCAGCGTTGGACCCTTGAACACTGAAGCTTTCTTT
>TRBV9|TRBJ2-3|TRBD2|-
CASSVAGGATDTQYF
TGTGCCAGCAGCGTAGCCGGGGGGGCCACAGATACGCAGTATTTT
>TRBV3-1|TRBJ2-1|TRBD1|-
CASSQATGQGAYEQFF
TGTGCCAGCAGCCAAGCCACGGGACAGGGGGCGTATGAGCAGTTCTTC
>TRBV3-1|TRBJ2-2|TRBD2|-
CASSLRESGGNTGELFF
TGTGCCAGCAGCCTTCGGGAGAGCGGGGGAAACACCGGGGAGCTGTTTTTT
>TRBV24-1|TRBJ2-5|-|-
CATSDPGSGRETQYF
TGTGCCACCAGTGACCCTGGTTCGGGCCGTGAGACCCAGTACTTC
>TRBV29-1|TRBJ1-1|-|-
CSVDNGGTEAFF
TGCAGCGTTGATAACGGGGGCACTGAAGCTTTCTTT
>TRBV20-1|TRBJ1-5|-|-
CSASVSGRSNQPQHF
TGCAGTGCTAGCGTTTCCGGGAGGAGCAATCAGCCCCAGCATTTT
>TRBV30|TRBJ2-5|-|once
CAWSSPPTQETQYF
TGTGCCTGGAGTTCTCCTCCCACCCAAGAGACCCAGTACTTC
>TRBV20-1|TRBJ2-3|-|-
CSASRRTDTQYF
TGCAGTGCCAGCCGGCGCACAGATACGCAGTATTTT
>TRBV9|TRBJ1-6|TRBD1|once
CASSARGQVTDGSPLHF
TGTGCCAGCAGCGCCAGGGGACAGGTAACGGATGGTTCACCCCTCCACTTT
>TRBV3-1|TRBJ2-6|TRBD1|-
CASSSGGAPGANVLTF
TGTGCCAGCAGCTCAGGGGGCGCCCCTGGGGCCAACGTCCTGACTTTC
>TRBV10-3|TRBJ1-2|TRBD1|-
CAISGDRDRSYGYTF
TGTGCCATCAGTGGGGACAGGGACAGGTCCTATGGCTACACCTTC
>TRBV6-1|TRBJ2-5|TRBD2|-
CASSRTSGRVLQETQYF
TGTGCCAGCAGCCGGACTAGCGGGAGGGTCCTCCAAGAGACCCAGTACTTC
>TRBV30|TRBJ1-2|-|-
CAWIWGPPSYGYTF
TGTGCCTGGATTTGGGGTCCTCCTTCCTATGGCTACACCTTC
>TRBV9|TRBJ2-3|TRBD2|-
CASSVAGDYPSTDTQYF
TGTGCCAGCAGCGTAGCCGGGGACTACCCTAGCACAGATACGCAGTATTTT
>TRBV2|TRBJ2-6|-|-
CASSAPSGANVLTF
TGTGCCAGCAGTGCCCCAAGTGGGGCCAACGTCCTGACTTTC
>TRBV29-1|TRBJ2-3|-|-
CSVVYHLTDTQYF
TGCAGCGTTGTGTACCACCTCACAGATACGCAGTATTTT
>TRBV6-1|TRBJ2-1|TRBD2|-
CASSSGLERAEQFF
TGTGCCAGCAGTTCGGGACTAGAACGAGCTGAGCAGTTCTTC
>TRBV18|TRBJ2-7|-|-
CASSPVETYEQYF
TGTGCCAGCTCACCGGTCGAGACATACGAGCAGTACTTC
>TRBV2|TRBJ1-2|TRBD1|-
CASSRDSNYGYTF
TGTGCCAGCAGTAGGGACAGCAACTATGGCTACACCTTC
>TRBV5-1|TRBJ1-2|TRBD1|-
CAAQGDSYGYTF
TGCGCCGCACAGGGGGATAGCTATGGCTACACCTTC
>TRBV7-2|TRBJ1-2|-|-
CASSPRVGYTF
TGTGCCAGCAGCCCCAGAGTTGGCTACACCTTC
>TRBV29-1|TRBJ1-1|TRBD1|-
CSGGQGVRTEAFF
TGCAGCGGAGGACAGGGTGTAAGAACTGAAGCTTTCTTT